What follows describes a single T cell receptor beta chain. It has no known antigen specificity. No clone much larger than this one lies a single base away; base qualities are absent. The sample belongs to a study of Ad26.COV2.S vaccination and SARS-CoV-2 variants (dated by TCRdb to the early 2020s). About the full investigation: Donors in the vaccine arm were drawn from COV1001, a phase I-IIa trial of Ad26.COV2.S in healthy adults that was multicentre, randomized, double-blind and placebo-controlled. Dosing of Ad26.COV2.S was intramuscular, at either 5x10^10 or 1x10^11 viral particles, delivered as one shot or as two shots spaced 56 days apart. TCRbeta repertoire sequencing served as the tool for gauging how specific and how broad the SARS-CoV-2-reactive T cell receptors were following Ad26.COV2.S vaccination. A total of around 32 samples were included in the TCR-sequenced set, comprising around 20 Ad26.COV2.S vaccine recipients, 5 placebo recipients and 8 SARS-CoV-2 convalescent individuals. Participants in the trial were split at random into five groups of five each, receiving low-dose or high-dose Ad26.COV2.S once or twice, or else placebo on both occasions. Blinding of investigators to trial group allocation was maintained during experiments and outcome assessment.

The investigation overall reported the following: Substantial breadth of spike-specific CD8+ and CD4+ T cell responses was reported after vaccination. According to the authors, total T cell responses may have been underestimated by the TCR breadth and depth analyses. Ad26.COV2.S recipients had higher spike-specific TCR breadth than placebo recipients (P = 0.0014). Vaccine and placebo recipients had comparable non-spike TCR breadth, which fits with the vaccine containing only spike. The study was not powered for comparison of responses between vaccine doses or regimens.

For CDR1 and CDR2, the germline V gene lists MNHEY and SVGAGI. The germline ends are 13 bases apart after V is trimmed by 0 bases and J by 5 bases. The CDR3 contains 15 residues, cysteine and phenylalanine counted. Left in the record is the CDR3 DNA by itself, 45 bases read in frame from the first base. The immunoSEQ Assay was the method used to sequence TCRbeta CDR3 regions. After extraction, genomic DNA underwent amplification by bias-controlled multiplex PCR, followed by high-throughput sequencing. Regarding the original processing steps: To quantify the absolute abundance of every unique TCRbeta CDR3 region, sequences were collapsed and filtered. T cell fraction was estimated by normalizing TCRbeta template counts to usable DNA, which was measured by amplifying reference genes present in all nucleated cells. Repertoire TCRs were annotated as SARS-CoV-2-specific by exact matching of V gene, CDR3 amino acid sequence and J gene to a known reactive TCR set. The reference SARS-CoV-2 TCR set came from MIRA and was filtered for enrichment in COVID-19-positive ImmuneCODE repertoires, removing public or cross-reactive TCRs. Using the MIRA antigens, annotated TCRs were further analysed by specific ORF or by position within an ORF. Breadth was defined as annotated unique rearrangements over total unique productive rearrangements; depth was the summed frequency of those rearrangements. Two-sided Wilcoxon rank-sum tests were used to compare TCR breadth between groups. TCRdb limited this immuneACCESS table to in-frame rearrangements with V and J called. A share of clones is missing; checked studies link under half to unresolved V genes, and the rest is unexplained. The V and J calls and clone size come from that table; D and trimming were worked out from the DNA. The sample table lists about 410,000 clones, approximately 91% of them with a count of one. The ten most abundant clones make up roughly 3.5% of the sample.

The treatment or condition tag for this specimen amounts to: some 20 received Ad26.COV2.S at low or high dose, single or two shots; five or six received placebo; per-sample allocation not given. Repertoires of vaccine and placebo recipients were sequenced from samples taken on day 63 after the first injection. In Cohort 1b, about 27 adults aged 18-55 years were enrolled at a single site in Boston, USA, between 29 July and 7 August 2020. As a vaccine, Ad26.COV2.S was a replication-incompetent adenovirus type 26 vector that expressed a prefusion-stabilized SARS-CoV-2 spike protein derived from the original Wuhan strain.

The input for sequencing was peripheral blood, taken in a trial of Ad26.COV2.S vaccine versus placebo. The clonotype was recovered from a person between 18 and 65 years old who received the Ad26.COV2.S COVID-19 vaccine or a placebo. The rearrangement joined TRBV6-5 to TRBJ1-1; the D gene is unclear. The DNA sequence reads TGTGCCAGCAGTTACTCGGGTACGAGTCGGACTGAAGCTTTCTTT. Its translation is CASSYSGTSRTEAFF.